This T cell receptor (beta chain) originates from a study of blood T cell repertoires in COVID-19. TCRdb keeps only in-frame clones here, not all; method: immunoSEQ multiplex PCR. The sample contains about 180,000 clones, about 88% of which appear only once. The ends were cut back, 0 bases at V and 10 bases at J, with 13 bases in the middle. The CDR3 contains 13 residues. Germline V gives CDR1 SGHRS, CDR2 YFSETQ. This clonotype was sampled from a woman aged 18-30 years who had recovered from COVID-19. Sequencing used PBMCs or T cells enriched from blood (not recorded which). This chain connects TRBV5-1 to TRBJ1-2, with a tentative D call TRBD1 (5 bases). The CDR3 here is CASSLEGEGLYTF. Here the CDR3 DNA reads TGCGCCAGCAGCTTGGAAGGGGAGGGCCTCTACACCTTC.